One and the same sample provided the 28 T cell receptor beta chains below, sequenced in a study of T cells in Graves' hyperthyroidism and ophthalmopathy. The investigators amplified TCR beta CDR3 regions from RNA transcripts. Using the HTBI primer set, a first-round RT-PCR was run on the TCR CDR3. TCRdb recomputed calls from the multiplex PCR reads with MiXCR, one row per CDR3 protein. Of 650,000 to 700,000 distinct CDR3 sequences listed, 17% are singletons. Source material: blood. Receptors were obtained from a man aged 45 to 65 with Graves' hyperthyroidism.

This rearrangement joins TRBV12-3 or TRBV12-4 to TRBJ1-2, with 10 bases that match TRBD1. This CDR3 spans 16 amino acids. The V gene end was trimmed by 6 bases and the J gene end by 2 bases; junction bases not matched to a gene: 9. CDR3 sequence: CASRSGTGEGNYGYTF. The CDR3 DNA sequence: TGTGCCAGCAGATCCGGGACAGGGGAGGGCAACTATGGCTACACCTTC.

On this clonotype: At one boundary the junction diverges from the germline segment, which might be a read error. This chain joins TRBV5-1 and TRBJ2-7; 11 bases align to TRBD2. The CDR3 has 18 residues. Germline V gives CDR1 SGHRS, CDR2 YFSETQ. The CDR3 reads CASSLVLAGVSRSYERYF. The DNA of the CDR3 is TGCGCCAGCAGCTTGGTACTAGCGGGAGTTTCCCGCTCCTACGAGCGGTACTTC.

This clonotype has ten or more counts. The CDR3 nucleotides read TGTGCCAGCAGCTCTACAGGGTTTGAGACCCAGTACTTC. The encoded protein is CASSSTGFETQYF. The chain is built from TRBV11-3 and TRBJ2-5; weak D call: TRBD1 (6 bases). V was pared by 4 bases and J by 5 bases, with 11 bases between. The CDR3 is made up of 13 amino acids. CDR1 is SGHNT, CDR2 YENEEA, per germline.

As DNA, the CDR3 is TGTGCCAGCACGACAAGGCCTGAAGCTTTCTTT. Amino acid sequence: CASTTRPEAFF. V is TRBV6-2 or TRBV6-3 and J is TRBJ1-1; D gene uncertain. V dropped 7 bases and J dropped 6 bases, with 9 bases sitting between them. Germline assignment: CDR1 MNHEY and CDR2 SVGEGT. The CDR3 is 11 residues long.

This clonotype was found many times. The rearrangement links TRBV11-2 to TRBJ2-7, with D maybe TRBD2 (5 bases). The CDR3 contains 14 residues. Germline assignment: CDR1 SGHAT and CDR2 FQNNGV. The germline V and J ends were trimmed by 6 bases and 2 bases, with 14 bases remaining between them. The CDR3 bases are TGTGCCAGCAGACGGACGGGGTTAACCTACGAGCAGTACTTC. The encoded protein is CASRRTGLTYEQYF.

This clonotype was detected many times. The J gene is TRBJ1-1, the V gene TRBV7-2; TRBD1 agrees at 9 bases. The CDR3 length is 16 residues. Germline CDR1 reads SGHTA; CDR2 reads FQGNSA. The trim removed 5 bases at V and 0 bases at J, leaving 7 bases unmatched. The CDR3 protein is CASSNRGRFVNTEAFF. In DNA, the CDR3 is TGTGCCAGCAGCAACAGGGGGCGATTTGTGAACACTGAAGCTTTCTTT.

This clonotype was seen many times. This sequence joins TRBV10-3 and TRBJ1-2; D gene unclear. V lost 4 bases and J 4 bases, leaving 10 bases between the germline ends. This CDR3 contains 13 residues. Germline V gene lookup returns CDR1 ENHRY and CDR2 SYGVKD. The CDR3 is CAISGPRSYGYTF. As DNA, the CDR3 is TGTGCCATCAGTGGCCCCCGGAGCTATGGCTACACCTTC.

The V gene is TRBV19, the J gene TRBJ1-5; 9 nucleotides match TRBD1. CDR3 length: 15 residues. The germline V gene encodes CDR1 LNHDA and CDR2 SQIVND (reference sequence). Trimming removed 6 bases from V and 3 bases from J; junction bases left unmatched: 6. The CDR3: CASRTGQGPNQPQHF. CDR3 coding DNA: TGTGCCAGTAGGACGGGACAGGGTCCCAATCAGCCCCAGCATTTT. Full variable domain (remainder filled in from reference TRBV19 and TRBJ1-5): DGGITQSPKYLFRKEGQNVTLSCEQNLNHDAMYWYRQDPGQGLRLIYYSQIVNDFQKGDIAEGYSVSREKKESFPLTVTSAQKNPTAFYLCASRTGQGPNQPQHFGDGTRLSIL.

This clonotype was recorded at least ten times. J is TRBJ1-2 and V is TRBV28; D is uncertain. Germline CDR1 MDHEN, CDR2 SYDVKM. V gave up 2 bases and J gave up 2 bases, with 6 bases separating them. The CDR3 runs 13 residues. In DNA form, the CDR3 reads TGTGCCAGCAGTTTACTGGGGAACTATGGCTACACCTTC. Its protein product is CASSLLGNYGYTF.

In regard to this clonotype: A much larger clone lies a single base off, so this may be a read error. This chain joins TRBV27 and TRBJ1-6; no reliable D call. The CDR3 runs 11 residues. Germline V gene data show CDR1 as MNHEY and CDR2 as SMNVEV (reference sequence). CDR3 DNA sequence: TGTGCCAGCGGCTATAATGCACCCCTCCACTTT. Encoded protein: CASGYNAPLHF.

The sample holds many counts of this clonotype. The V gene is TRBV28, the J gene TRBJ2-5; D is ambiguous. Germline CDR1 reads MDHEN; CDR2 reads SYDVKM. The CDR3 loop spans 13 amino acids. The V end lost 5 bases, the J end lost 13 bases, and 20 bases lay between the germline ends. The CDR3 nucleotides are TGTGCCAGCAGTCCTAAGGTGGGGTCCCAAAGGTACTTC. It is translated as CASSPKVGSQRYF.

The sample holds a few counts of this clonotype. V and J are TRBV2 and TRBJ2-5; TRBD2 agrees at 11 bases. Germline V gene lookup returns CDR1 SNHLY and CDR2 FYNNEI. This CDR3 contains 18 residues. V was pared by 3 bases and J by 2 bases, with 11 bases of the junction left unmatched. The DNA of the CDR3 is TGTGCCAGCAGTGACGGTTATTGGGTAGCGGGAGGGCAAGAGACCCAGTACTTC. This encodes CASSDGYWVAGGQETQYF.

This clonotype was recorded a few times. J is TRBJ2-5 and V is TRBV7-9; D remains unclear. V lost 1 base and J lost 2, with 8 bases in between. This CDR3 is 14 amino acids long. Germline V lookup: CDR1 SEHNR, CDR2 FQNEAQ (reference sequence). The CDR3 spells CASSLEWQQETQYF. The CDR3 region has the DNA TGTGCCAGCAGCTTAGAGTGGCAGCAAGAGACCCAGTACTTC. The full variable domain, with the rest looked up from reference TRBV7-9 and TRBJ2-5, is DTGVSQNPRHKITKRGQNVTFRCDPISEHNRLYWYRQTLGQGPEFLTYFQNEAQLEKSRLLSDRFSAERPKGSFSTLEIQRTEQGDSAMYLCASSLEWQQETQYFGPGTRLLVL.

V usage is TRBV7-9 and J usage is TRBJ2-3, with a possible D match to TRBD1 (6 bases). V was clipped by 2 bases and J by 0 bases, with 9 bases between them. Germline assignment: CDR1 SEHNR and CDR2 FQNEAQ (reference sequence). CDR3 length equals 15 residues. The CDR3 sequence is CASSLIRGSTDTQYF. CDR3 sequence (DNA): TGTGCCAGCAGCTTAATTAGGGGGAGCACAGATACGCAGTATTTT.

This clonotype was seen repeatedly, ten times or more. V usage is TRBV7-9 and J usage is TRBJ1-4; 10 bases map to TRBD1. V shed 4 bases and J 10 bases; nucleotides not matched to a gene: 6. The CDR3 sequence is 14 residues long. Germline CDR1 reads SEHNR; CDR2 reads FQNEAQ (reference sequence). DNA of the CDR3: TGTGCCAGCAGCTCCGGACAGGGGGTTAGAAAACTGTTTTTT. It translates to CASSSGQGVRKLFF.

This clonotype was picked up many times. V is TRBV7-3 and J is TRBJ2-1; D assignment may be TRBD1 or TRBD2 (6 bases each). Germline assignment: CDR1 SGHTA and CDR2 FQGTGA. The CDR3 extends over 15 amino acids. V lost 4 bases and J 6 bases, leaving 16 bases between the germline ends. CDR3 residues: CASSSQRGVGNEQFF. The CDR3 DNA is TGTGCCAGCAGCTCCCAGAGGGGGGTAGGCAATGAGCAGTTCTTC.

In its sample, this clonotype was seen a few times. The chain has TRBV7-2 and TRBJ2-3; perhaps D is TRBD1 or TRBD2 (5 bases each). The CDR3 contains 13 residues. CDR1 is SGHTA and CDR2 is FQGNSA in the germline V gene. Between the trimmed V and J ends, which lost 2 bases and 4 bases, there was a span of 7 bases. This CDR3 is CASSLPGPDTQYF. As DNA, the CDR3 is TGTGCCAGCAGCTTACCGGGGCCAGATACGCAGTATTTT. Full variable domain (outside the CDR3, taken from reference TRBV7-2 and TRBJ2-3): GAGVSQSPSNKVTEKGKDVELRCDPISGHTALYWYRQSLGQGLEFLIYFQGNSAPDKSGLPSDRFSAERTGGSVSTLTIQRTQQEDSAVYLCASSLPGPDTQYFGPGTRLTVL.

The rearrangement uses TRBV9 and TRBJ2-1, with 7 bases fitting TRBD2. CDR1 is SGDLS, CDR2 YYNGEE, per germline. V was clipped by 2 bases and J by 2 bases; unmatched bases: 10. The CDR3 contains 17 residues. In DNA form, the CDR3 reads TGTGCCAGCAGCGTGGCCCCGGGAGGAGTGGCCTACAATGAGCAGTTCTTC. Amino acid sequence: CASSVAPGGVAYNEQFF.

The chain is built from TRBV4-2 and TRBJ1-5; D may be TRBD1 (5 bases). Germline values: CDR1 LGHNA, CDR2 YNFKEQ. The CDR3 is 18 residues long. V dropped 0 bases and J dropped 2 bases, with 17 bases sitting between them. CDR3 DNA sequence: TGTGCCAGCAGCCAAGATTTTGACCGGGACCTCGGCAATCAGCCCCAGCATTTT. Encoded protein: CASSQDFDRDLGNQPQHF.

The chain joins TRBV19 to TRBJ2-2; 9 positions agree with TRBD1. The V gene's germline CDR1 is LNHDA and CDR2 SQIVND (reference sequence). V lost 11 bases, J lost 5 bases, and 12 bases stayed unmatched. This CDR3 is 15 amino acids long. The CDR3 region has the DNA TGTGCCGCTCATACAGGGGGCAGAGAGACCGGGGAGCTGTTTTTT. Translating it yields CAAHTGGRETGELFF. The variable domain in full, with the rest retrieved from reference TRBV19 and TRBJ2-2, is DGGITQSPKYLFRKEGQNVTLSCEQNLNHDAMYWYRQDPGQGLRLIYYSQIVNDFQKGDIAEGYSVSREKKESFPLTVTSAQKNPTAFYLCAAHTGGRETGELFFGEGSRLTVL.

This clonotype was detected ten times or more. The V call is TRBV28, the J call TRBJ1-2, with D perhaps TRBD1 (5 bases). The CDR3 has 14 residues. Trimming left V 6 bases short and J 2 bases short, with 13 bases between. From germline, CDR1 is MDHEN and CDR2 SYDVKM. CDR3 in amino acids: CASSLGGANYGYTF. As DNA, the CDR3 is TGTGCCAGCAGCTTGGGGGGAGCGAACTATGGCTACACCTTC.

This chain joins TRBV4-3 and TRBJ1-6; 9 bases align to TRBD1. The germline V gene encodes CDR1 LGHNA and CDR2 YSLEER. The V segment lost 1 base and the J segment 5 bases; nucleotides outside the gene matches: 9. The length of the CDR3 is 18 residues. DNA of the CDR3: TGCGCCAGCAGCCAAGTTTTACAGGGGGCTAACGATAATTCACCCCTCCACTTT. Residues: CASSQVLQGANDNSPLHF.

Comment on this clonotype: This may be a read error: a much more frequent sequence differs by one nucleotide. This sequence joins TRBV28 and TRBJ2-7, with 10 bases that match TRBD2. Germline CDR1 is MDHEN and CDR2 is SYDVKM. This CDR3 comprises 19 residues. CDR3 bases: TGTGCCAGCAGTTCCACCGGGACTAGCGTATCTTTCTCCTCCGACGAGCAGTACTTC. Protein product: CASSSTGTSVSFSSDEQYF. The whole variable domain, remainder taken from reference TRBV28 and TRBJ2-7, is DVKVTQSSRYLVKRTGEKVFLECVQDMDHENMFWYRQDPGLGLRLIYFSYDVKMKEKGDIPEGYSVSREKKERFSLILESASTNQTSMYLCASSSTGTSVSFSSDEQYFGPGTRLTVT.

CDR3 in DNA: TGTGCCACCAGCAGATCGATACCCCTAGCGGGAGAAAGGGAGACCCAGTACTTC. Translation gives CATSRSIPLAGERETQYF. The V and J genes are TRBV15 and TRBJ2-5; TRBD2 matches 10 bases. The V and J ends lost 2 bases and 5 bases, in that order; junction bases with no gene match: 14. This CDR3 has 18 residues. Per germline, CDR1 LNHNV and CDR2 YYDKDF (reference sequence).

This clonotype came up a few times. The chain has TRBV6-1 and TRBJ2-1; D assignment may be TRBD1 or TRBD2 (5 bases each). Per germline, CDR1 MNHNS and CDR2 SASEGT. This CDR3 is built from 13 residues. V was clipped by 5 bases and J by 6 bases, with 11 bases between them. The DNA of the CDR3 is TGTGCCAGCAGTCCGCTTGGGGGCAATGAGCAGTTCTTC. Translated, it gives CASSPLGGNEQFF.

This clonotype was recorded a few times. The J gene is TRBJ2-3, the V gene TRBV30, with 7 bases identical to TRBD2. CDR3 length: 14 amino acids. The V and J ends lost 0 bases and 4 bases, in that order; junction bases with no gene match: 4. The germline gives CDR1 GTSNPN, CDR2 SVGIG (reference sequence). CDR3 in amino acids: CAWSVGAGADTQYF. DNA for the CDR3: TGTGCCTGGAGTGTAGGGGCGGGAGCAGATACGCAGTATTTT.

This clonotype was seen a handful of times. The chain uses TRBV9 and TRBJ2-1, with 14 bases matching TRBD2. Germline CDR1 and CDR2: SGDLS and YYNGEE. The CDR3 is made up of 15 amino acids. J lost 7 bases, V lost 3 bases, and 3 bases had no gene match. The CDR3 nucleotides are TGTGCCAGCAGCGCCGGGACTAGCGGGAGAAATGAGCAGTTCTTC. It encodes CASSAGTSGRNEQFF.

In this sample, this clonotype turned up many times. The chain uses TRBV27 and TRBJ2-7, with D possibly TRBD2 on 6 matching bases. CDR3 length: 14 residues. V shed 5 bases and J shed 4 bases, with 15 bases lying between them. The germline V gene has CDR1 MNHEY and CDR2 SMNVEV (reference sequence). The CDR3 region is CASSGGIHSYEQYF. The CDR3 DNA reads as TGTGCCAGCAGTGGCGGGATCCACAGTTACGAGCAGTACTTC.